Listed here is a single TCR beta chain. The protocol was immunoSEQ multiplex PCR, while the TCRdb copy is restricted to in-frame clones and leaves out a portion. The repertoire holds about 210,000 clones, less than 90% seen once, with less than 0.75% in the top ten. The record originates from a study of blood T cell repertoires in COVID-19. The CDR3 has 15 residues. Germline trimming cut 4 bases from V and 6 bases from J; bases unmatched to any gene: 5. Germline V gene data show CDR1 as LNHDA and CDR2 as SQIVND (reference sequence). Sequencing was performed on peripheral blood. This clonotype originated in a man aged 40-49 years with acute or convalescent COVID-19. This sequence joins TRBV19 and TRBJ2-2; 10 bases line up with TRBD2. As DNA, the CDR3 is TGTGCCAGTAGTACGCTAGCGGGAGTATCCGGGGAGCTGTTTTTT. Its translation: CASSTLAGVSGELFF.